This is a list of T cell receptor beta chains from one sample in a study of regulatory T cells in long-lasting Graves disease. TCRdb analysed the multiplex PCR reads with MiXCR anew, one entry per CDR3 protein. Of roughly 470,000 distinct CDR3 sequences detected, less than 25% appear once; the ten largest clones hold 6.5% to 10%. Sequencing used peripheral blood mononuclear cells (PBMCs), obtained when the disease was refractory, from a patient treated with antithyroid drugs. The receptors come from a female donor with Graves disease. Both conserved end residues are part of each CDR3. Fields, in order: D gene, clone size, J gene, V gene, CDR3 DNA, CDR3 protein. A D gene is named only where the DNA matches it firmly. Size tells how often a clone was seen (once, few, many) or the class of an expanded clone, and some rows leave it out.

D: -
size: -
J: TRBJ2-4
V: TRBV6-9
DNA: TGTGCCAGCAGTTACGCGCAGGGGAACATTCAGTACTTC
CDR3: CASSYAQGNIQYF

D: -
size: few
J: TRBJ2-7
V: TRBV7-8
DNA: TGTGCCAGCAGCTTTAACCCCAGTGGTCCTTCCTACGAGCAGTACTTC
CDR3: CASSFNPSGPSYEQYF

D: -
size: many
J: TRBJ1-5
V: TRBV6-1
DNA: TGTGCCAGCAGGCCAGGGTGGGGGAGCAATCAGCCCCAGCATTTT
CDR3: CASRPGWGSNQPQHF

D: TRBD1
size: many
J: TRBJ2-7
V: TRBV15
DNA: TGTGCCACCAGCAGAGGACAGGGGGCATCCTACGAGCAGTACTTC
CDR3: CATSRGQGASYEQYF

D: -
size: -
J: TRBJ2-3
V: TRBV20-1
DNA: TGCAGTGCTAGAGATTTTCTAGGCACAGATACGCAGTATTTT
CDR3: CSARDFLGTDTQYF

D: -
size: many
J: TRBJ2-2
V: TRBV30
DNA: TGTGCCTGGAAACGGACCGGGGAGCTGTTTTTT
CDR3: CAWKRTGELFF

D: TRBD1
size: -
J: TRBJ2-7
V: TRBV27
DNA: TGTGCCAGCAGTTCCAGACAGGGGGATCGGTACGAGCAGTACTTC
CDR3: CASSSRQGDRYEQYF

D: -
size: many
J: TRBJ2-7
V: TRBV2
DNA: TGTGCCAGCAGGGGACAGCGGGGCTACGAGCAGTACTTC
CDR3: CASRGQRGYEQYF

D: TRBD2
size: many
J: TRBJ2-5
V: TRBV27
DNA: TGTGCCAGCAGTTTAAGCCTAGCGGGAGATGAGACCCAGTACTTC
CDR3: CASSLSLAGDETQYF

D: -
size: many
J: TRBJ1-1
V: TRBV6-2/TRBV6-3
DNA: TGTGCCAGCAGTTACTTTCTAGACATGAACACTGAAGCTTTCTTT
CDR3: CASSYFLDMNTEAFF

D: -
size: many
J: TRBJ1-1
V: TRBV7-2
DNA: TGTGCCAGCAGTTCATCGGCAGGCACTGAAGCTTTCTTT
CDR3: CASSSSAGTEAFF

D: TRBD1
size: many
J: TRBJ1-2
V: TRBV6-1
DNA: TGTGCCAGCGCTACACAGGGGAAGGGTTATGGCTACACCTTC
CDR3: CASATQGKGYGYTF

D: -
size: few
J: TRBJ1-5
V: TRBV6-5
DNA: TGTGCCAGCAGTTACTCTGTCAATCAGCCCCAGCATTTT
CDR3: CASSYSVNQPQHF

D: TRBD2
size: -
J: TRBJ2-3
V: TRBV30
DNA: TGTGCCTGGAGTTCCGGGACTAGCGGGAGATGGGATACGCAGTATTTT
CDR3: CAWSSGTSGRWDTQYF

D: -
size: few
J: TRBJ1-2
V: TRBV7-9
DNA: TGTGCCAGCAGCTTCATCCCGGACCTGAACTATGGCTACACCTTC
CDR3: CASSFIPDLNYGYTF

D: -
size: -
J: TRBJ1-3
V: TRBV20-1
DNA: TGCAGTGCTCACAGGGCCGACCGGCCCACCATATATTTT
CDR3: CSAHRADRPTIYF

D: TRBD2
size: many
J: TRBJ2-2
V: TRBV6-1
DNA: TGTGCCAGCACTCCATATGGGGGTAGCGGGACCACCGGGGAGCTGTTTTTT
CDR3: CASTPYGGSGTTGELFF

D: -
size: -
J: TRBJ1-3
V: TRBV7-2
DNA: TGTGCCAGCAGCGCAGACAGTAGCTCTGGAAACACCATATATTTT
CDR3: CASSADSSSGNTIYF

D: -
size: -
J: TRBJ1-4
V: TRBV5-1
DNA: TGCGCCAGCAGCTTGGGTAGTGGCAGTAGTGAAAAACTGTTTTTT
CDR3: CASSLGSGSSEKLFF

D: -
size: -
J: TRBJ1-5
V: TRBV20-1
DNA: TGCAGTGCTAGAGAAGGAGGGACGCAGCCCCAGCATTTT
CDR3: CSAREGGTQPQHF

D: TRBD2
size: -
J: TRBJ2-3
V: TRBV7-2
DNA: TGTGCCAGCAGCTTAGCGGGGACTAGCGGGAGGAGGAATACGCAGTATTTT
CDR3: CASSLAGTSGRRNTQYF

D: TRBD1
size: few
J: TRBJ2-2
V: TRBV18
DNA: TGTGCCAGCTCACCCCAGGGGGACAGGACAACCGGGGAGCTGTTTTTT
CDR3: CASSPQGDRTTGELFF

D: -
size: few
J: TRBJ1-2
V: TRBV28
DNA: TGTGCCAGCAGCCCACCCGGGGGGGCTTCTGGCTACACCTTC
CDR3: CASSPPGGASGYTF

D: TRBD1
size: many
J: TRBJ2-5
V: TRBV28
DNA: TGTGCCAGCAGGTTTCAGGGGGCAGGAGAGACCCAGTACTTC
CDR3: CASRFQGAGETQYF

D: -
size: few
J: TRBJ1-1
V: TRBV9
DNA: TGTGCCAGCAGCGTAGAAGGGAGAGAGACTGAAGCTTTCTTT
CDR3: CASSVEGRETEAFF

D: -
size: -
J: TRBJ1-1
V: TRBV30
DNA: TGTGCCTGGAATGGCCGCCAGGTTGAAGCTTTCTTT
CDR3: CAWNGRQVEAFF

D: -
size: many
J: TRBJ2-7
V: TRBV5-1
DNA: TGCGCCAGCAGCTTGGTGGACAGAGCTCGGGAGCAGTACTTC
CDR3: CASSLVDRAREQYF

D: -
size: -
J: TRBJ2-3
V: TRBV2
DNA: TGTGCCAGCAGCAGACCCATCCTCACAGATACGCAGTATTTT
CDR3: CASSRPILTDTQYF

D: -
size: -
J: TRBJ2-5
V: TRBV15
DNA: TGTGCCACCAGCAGAGATCGGCTGGAACAAGAGACCCAGTACTTC
CDR3: CATSRDRLEQETQYF

D: TRBD2
size: -
J: TRBJ2-2
V: TRBV6-5
DNA: TGTGCCAGCAGTTACCTTGGACTAGCGGACACCGGGGAGCTGTTTTTT
CDR3: CASSYLGLADTGELFF

D: TRBD2
size: few
J: TRBJ2-4
V: TRBV19
DNA: TGTGCCAGTAGTACTGACGTGGGGGGGGAGTCACTCTTC
CDR3: CASSTDVGGESLF

D: -
size: -
J: TRBJ2-2
V: TRBV5-5
DNA: TGTGCCAGCAGCTTTGGGTTCGGCGGGGAGCTGTTTTTT
CDR3: CASSFGFGGELFF

D: TRBD1
size: -
J: TRBJ1-5
V: TRBV6-1
DNA: TGTGCCAGCAATAACCCCGGGACAGGCAATCAGCCCCAGCATTTT
CDR3: CASNNPGTGNQPQHF

D: -
size: few
J: TRBJ1-4
V: TRBV20-1
DNA: TGCAGTGCTCTCGATGGGGCAACTAATGAAAAACTGTTTTTT
CDR3: CSALDGATNEKLFF

D: -
size: -
J: TRBJ2-4
V: TRBV7-9
DNA: TGTGCCAGCAGCTTAGCACGTGTGACAGTCCAAAACATTCAGTACTTC
CDR3: CASSLARVTVQNIQYF

D: -
size: many
J: TRBJ1-4
V: TRBV10-3
DNA: TGTGCCATCAGCCCCAACGGAGCTAATGAAAAACTGTTTTTT
CDR3: CAISPNGANEKLFF

D: -
size: few
J: TRBJ2-1
V: TRBV5-1
DNA: TGCGCCAGCAGCTTGGAGCGGCGGGAACACAATGAGCAGTTCTTC
CDR3: CASSLERREHNEQFF

D: TRBD1
size: -
J: TRBJ2-7
V: TRBV20-1
DNA: TGCAGTGCCCAAAGGTTCGGGACAGGGGACCTCTACGAGCAGTACTTC
CDR3: CSAQRFGTGDLYEQYF

D: -
size: many
J: TRBJ1-5
V: TRBV20-1
DNA: TGCAGTGCTAGAGATCCGGGGATTAGCAATCAGCCCCAGCATTTT
CDR3: CSARDPGISNQPQHF

D: -
size: -
J: TRBJ2-7
V: TRBV20-1
DNA: TGCAGTGCCCATCGCGCGACAACAGTATACGAGCAGTACTTC
CDR3: CSAHRATTVYEQYF

D: TRBD1
size: many
J: TRBJ1-2
V: TRBV28
DNA: TGTGCCAGCAGTCACCAACGACTCGAAACAGGGGGCCAAGCTTATGGCTACACCTTC
CDR3: CASSHQRLETGGQAYGYTF